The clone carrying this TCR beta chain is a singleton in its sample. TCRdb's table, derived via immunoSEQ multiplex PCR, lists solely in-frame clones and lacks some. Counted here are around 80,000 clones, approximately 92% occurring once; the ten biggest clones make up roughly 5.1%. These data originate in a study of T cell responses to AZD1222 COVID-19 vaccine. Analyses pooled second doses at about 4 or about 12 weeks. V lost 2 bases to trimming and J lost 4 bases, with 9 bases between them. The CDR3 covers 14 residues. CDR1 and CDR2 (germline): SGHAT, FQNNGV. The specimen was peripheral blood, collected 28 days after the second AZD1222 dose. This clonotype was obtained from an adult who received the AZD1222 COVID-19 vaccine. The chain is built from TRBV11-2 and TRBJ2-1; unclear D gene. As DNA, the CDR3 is TGTGCCAGCAGCTTACTTGGACGGTACAATGAGCAGTTCTTC. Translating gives CASSLLGRYNEQFF.